This T cell receptor (beta chain) was sequenced in a study of blood T cell repertoires in COVID-19. Study-level background: T cells, B-cell-depleted T cells, or PBMCs provided the cDNA or gDNA that served as material.

This CDR3 region has 20 residues. From germline, CDR1 is LNHDA and CDR2 SQIVND (reference sequence). The junction had 10 bases not matched to a gene; V was cut back by 3 bases and J by 1 base. Authors' data handling: Counts of nucleated cells, estimated from reference gene primer amplification, were obtained. Method: immunoSEQ multiplex PCR; TCRdb's copy keeps in-frame clones and lacks some. V and J calls and clone size are given by that table; D and trimming were obtained from the DNA. The table records 150,000 to 200,000 clones, roughly 87% of them present only once. Membership in each cohort depended on participant-reported clinical history.

Source material: PBMCs or T cells enriched from blood (not recorded which). The V call is TRBV19, the J call TRBJ2-2; 14 nucleotides line up with TRBD2. The sequence came from a man aged 50-59 years who had recovered from COVID-19. The CDR3 here is CASSIVRGTSGRENTGELFF. CDR3 nucleotide sequence: TGTGCCAGTAGTATCGTCAGGGGGACTAGCGGGAGAGAGAACACCGGGGAGCTGTTTTTT.